A selection of T cell receptor beta chains follows, all from one sample in a study of cytomegalovirus exposure and HLA in healthy donors. TCRdb's copy holds only in-frame clones and misses some; the assay was immunoSEQ multiplex PCR. The sample has under 200,000 clones; about 77% are singletons. The sample taken for sequencing was PBMCs. All receptors derive from a man aged 60-69 years in good health and CMV-seronegative. Each CDR3 is given with its conserved first and last residue. A D gene is named only where the DNA matches it firmly. Clone size is stated in some rows and not others, as once, few, many or a class when expanded.

V: TRBV19; J: TRBJ1-4; D: -; size: -; DNA: TGTGCCAGTAGCCCCCGGAGGGAGAACCTTGGAGAAAAACTGTTTTTT; CDR3: CASSPRRENLGEKLFF
V: TRBV6-1; J: TRBJ2-1; D: TRBD2; size: -; DNA: TGTGCCAGCAGAGACAGCGGGGGGGGTGACAATGAGCAGTTCTTC; CDR3: CASRDSGGGDNEQFF
V: TRBV19; J: TRBJ2-3; D: -; size: -; DNA: TGTGCCAGTAGTACGCCGACTACGACGGGGACAGATACGCAGTATTTT; CDR3: CASSTPTTTGTDTQYF
V: TRBV2; J: TRBJ2-2; D: -; size: -; DNA: TGTGCCAGCAAAGCCCGAACCGGGGGCGGGGAGCTGTTTTTT; CDR3: CASKARTGGGELFF
V: TRBV19; J: TRBJ2-1; D: TRBD2; size: -; DNA: TGTGCCAGTAGTGTCGGGACTAGCGGGAGACCCTCGCAGTTCTTC; CDR3: CASSVGTSGRPSQFF
V: TRBV5-1; J: TRBJ1-5; D: -; size: -; DNA: TGCGCCAGCAGCGTACAGCCCAATCAGCCCCAGCATTTT; CDR3: CASSVQPNQPQHF
V: TRBV28; J: TRBJ2-7; D: TRBD2; size: once; DNA: TGTGCCAGCAGTTTGGGTGGGTTAGCGGGAGGCCCTTGGTACTTC; CDR3: CASSLGGLAGGPWYF
V: TRBV30; J: TRBJ2-5; D: TRBD1; size: once; DNA: TGTGCCTGGAGGAGGGTAGGGGGCACGCAGACCCAGTACTTC; CDR3: CAWRRVGGTQTQYF
V: TRBV7-2; J: TRBJ2-2; D: -; size: -; DNA: TGTGCCAGCAGTTCGGACAGAAACACCGGGGAGCTGTTTTTT; CDR3: CASSSDRNTGELFF
V: TRBV7-6; J: TRBJ2-2; D: -; size: -; DNA: TGTGCCAGCAGCTTACTTTCGGGGATCAACACCGGGGAGCTGTTTTTT; CDR3: CASSLLSGINTGELFF
V: TRBV10-3; J: TRBJ2-1; D: TRBD2; size: few; DNA: TGTGCCATCAGTGAGTCAGCGGGGTCCGGTGAGCAGTTCTTC; CDR3: CAISESAGSGEQFF
V: TRBV14; J: TRBJ2-7; D: -; size: -; DNA: TGTGCCAGCAGCCAACTGACAGGCGCCGCTCCCTACGAGCAGTACTTC; CDR3: CASSQLTGAAPYEQYF
V: TRBV7-3; J: TRBJ2-1; D: TRBD2; size: -; DNA: TGTGCCAGCAGCCGGGGGGGCTGGGCCCATGGGGAGCAGTTCTTC; CDR3: CASSRGGWAHGEQFF
V: TRBV5-4; J: TRBJ1-1; D: TRBD1; size: few; DNA: TGTGCCAGCAGCTCGACAGGGGGAGGGACTGAAGCTTTCTTT; CDR3: CASSSTGGGTEAFF
V: TRBV6-4; J: TRBJ2-1; D: TRBD2; size: -; DNA: TGTGCCAGCAGTGACTCGTATCGGGAGGCGGGCTACAATGAGCAGTTCTTC; CDR3: CASSDSYREAGYNEQFF
V: TRBV5-6; J: TRBJ1-5; D: TRBD1; size: few; DNA: TGTGCCAGCAGCTTAGCGGGACAGGGTATCGGGAATCAGCCCCAGCATTTT; CDR3: CASSLAGQGIGNQPQHF
V: TRBV5-4; J: TRBJ2-2; D: -; size: -; DNA: TGTGCCAGCAGCGTGGGGGGACAGAACACCGGGGAGCTGTTTTTT; CDR3: CASSVGGQNTGELFF
V: TRBV28; J: TRBJ2-5; D: -; size: few; DNA: TGTGCCAGCAGTTACCCGGGAAGGGCTCAGGAGACCCAGTACTTC; CDR3: CASSYPGRAQETQYF
V: TRBV13; J: TRBJ2-3; D: TRBD1; size: -; DNA: TGTGCCAGCAGCTGGGACAGGGGAGGCACAGATACGCAGTATTTT; CDR3: CASSWDRGGTDTQYF
V: TRBV5-4; J: TRBJ2-5; D: -; size: -; DNA: TGTGCCAGCAGCTTGGAGGCGGTCCAAGAGACCCAGTACTTC; CDR3: CASSLEAVQETQYF
V: TRBV19; J: TRBJ2-3; D: TRBD2; size: few; DNA: TGTGCCAGTAGTACTCGCGGGGGAACAGATACGCAGTATTTT; CDR3: CASSTRGGTDTQYF
V: TRBV10-2; J: TRBJ2-3; D: TRBD2; size: -; DNA: TGCGCCAGCAGTACAGCGGGGGCCTTAACCACAGATACGCAGTATTTT; CDR3: CASSTAGALTTDTQYF
V: TRBV6-1; J: TRBJ1-5; D: -; size: -; DNA: TGTGCCAGCAGTTCAAGTCTGGAGCAGCCCCAGCATTTT; CDR3: CASSSSLEQPQHF
V: TRBV27; J: TRBJ2-3; D: TRBD1; size: -; DNA: TGTGCCAGCAGTCCCAGGGACAGACCCACAGATACGCAGTATTTT; CDR3: CASSPRDRPTDTQYF
V: TRBV9; J: TRBJ2-7; D: -; size: once; DNA: TGTGCCAGCAGCGTAGGGGGACTTCTGTACGAGCAGTACTTC; CDR3: CASSVGGLLYEQYF
V: TRBV2; J: TRBJ1-2; D: -; size: -; DNA: TGTGCCAGCAGTGCTGAGGCAGGGTGGGGCTACCCCTTC; CDR3: CASSAEAGWGYPF
V: TRBV28; J: TRBJ1-1; D: -; size: -; DNA: TGTGCCAGCAGCCTACGGACTGAAGCTTTCTTT; CDR3: CASSLRTEAFF
V: TRBV7-8; J: TRBJ2-5; D: TRBD1; size: -; DNA: TGTGCCAGCAGCTTGACAGGGGGGATGGAGACCCAGTACTTC; CDR3: CASSLTGGMETQYF
V: TRBV5-8; J: TRBJ2-5; D: -; size: -; DNA: TGTGCCAGCAGCGTCCATCGGGAGACCCAGTACTTC; CDR3: CASSVHRETQYF
V: TRBV10-3; J: TRBJ1-2; D: TRBD1; size: -; DNA: TGTGCCATCAGCGCGGGACAGGGGAGTTCGGCCGGCTACACCTTC; CDR3: CAISAGQGSSAGYTF
V: TRBV6-6; J: TRBJ2-7; D: TRBD1; size: -; DNA: TGTGCCAGCCAGGGACAGGGAACTTCCTACGAGCAGTACTTC; CDR3: CASQGQGTSYEQYF
V: TRBV5-5; J: TRBJ2-7; D: TRBD1; size: many; DNA: TGTGCCAGCAGCCCGTGGGACAGGGCCCACGAGCAGTACTTC; CDR3: CASSPWDRAHEQYF
V: TRBV2; J: TRBJ2-7; D: TRBD2; size: -; DNA: TGTGCCAGCAGGGGGACTAGCGGGAGACGTTACGAGCAGTACTTC; CDR3: CASRGTSGRRYEQYF
V: TRBV6-1; J: TRBJ2-5; D: TRBD2; size: -; DNA: TGTGCCGGGAGACCCGGGGGGATGCAGACCCAGTACTTC; CDR3: CAGRPGGMQTQYF
V: TRBV6-1; J: TRBJ1-3; D: -; size: -; DNA: TGTGCCAGCAGTGCAACAGACGGAAACACCATATATTTT; CDR3: CASSATDGNTIYF
V: TRBV7-9; J: TRBJ2-7; D: TRBD2; size: -; DNA: TGTGCCAGCAGCTTTACTAGCGGGTCTCTCGAGCAGTACTTC; CDR3: CASSFTSGSLEQYF